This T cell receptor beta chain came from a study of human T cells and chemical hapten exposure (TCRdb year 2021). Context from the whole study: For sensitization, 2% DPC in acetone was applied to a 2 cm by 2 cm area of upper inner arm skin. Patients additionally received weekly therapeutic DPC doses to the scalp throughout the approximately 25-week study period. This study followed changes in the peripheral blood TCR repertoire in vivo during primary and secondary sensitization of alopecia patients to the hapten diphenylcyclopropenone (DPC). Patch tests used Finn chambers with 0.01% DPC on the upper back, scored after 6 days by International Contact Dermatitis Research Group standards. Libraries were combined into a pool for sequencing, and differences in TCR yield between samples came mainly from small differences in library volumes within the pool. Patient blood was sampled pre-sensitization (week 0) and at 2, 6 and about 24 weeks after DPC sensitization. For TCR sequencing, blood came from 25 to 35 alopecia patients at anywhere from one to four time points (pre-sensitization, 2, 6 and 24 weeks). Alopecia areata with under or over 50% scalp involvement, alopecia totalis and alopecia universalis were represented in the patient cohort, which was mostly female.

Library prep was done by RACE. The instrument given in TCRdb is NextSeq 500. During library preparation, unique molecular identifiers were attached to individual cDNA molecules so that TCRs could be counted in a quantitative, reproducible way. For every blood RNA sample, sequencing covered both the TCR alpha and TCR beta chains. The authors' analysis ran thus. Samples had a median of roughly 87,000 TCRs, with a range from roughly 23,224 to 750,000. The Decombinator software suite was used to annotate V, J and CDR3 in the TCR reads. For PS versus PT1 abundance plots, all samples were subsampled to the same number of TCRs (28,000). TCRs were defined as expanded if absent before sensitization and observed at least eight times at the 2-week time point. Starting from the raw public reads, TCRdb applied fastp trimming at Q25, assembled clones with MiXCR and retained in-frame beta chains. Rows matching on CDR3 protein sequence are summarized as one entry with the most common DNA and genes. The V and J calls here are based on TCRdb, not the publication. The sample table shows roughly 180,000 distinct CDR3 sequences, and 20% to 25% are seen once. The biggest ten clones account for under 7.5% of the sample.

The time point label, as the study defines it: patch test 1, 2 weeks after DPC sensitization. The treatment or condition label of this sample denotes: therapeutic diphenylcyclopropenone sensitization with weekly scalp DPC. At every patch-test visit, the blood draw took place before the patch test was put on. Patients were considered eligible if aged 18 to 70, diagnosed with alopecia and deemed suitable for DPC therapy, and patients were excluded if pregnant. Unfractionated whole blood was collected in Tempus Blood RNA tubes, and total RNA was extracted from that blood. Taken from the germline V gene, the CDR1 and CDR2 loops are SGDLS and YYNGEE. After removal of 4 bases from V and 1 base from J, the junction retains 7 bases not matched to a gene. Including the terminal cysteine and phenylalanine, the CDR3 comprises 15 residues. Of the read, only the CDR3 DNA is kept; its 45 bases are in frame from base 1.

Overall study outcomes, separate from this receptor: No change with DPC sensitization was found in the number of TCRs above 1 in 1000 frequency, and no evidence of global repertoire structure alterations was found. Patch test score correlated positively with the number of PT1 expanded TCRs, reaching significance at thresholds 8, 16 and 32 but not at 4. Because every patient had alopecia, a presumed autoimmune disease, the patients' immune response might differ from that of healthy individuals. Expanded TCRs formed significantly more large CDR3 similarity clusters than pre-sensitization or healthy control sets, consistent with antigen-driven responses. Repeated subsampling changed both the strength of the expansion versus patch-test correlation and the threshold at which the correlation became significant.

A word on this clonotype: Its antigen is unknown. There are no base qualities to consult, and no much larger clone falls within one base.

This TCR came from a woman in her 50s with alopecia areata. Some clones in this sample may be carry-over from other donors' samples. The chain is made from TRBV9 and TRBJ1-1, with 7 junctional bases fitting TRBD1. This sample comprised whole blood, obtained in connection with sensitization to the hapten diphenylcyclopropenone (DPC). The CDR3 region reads CASSFRDSGNTEAFF. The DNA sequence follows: TGTGCCAGCAGCTTCCGGGACAGCGGGAACACTGAAGCTTTCTTT.